The T cell receptor beta chain under discussion was sequenced for a study of T cells in localized non-small cell lung cancer. Whole-study results and caveats: Among the tissues sampled, uninvolved adjacent lung had the highest T cell clonality, above tumor.

Note on this clone: The antigen remains undetermined.

The repertoire was sequenced with immunoSEQ multiplex PCR; TCRdb's copy has only in-frame clones and lacks some. The table shows some 64,000 clones, with about four fifths occurring only once. Germline loops: CDR1 SEHNR, CDR2 FQNEAQ (reference sequence). The CDR3 contains 16 residues. The ends lost 1 base at V and 3 bases at J; junction bases unmatched: 8. The sequenced sample was PBMCs, obtained before any cancer treatment. The clonotype comes from a man aged 40 to 70 with stage II lung adenocarcinoma. This chain uses TRBV7-9 with TRBJ2-5; 7 positions agree with TRBD2. CDR3 sequence (DNA): TGTGCCAGCAGCTTAGGACTAGCAGGCAACAAAGAGACCCAGTACTTC. As protein: CASSLGLAGNKETQYF.